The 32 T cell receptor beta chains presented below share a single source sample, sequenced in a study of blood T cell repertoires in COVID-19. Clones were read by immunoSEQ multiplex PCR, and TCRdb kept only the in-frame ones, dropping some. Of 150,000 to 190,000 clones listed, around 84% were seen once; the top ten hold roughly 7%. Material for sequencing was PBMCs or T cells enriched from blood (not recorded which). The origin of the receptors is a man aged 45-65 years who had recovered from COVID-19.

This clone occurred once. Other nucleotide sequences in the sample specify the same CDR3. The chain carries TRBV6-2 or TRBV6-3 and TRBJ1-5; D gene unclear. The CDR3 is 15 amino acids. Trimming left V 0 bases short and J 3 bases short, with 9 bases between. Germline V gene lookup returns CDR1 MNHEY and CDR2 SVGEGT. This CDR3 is CASSYSGRSNQPQHF. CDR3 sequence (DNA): TGTGCCAGCAGTTACTCTGGCAGATCCAATCAGCCCCAGCATTTT.

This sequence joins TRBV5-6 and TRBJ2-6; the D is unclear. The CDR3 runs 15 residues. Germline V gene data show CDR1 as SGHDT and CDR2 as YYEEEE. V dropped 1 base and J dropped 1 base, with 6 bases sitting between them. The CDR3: CASSLRSSGANVLTF. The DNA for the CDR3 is TGTGCCAGCAGCTTGAGGAGTTCTGGGGCCAACGTCCTGACTTTC.

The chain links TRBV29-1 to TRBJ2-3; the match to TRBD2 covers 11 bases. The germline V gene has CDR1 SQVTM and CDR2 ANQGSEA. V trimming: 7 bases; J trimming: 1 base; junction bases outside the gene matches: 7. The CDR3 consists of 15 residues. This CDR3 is CSGTSTSGGTDTQYF. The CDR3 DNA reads TGCAGCGGCACTTCGACTAGCGGGGGCACAGATACGCAGTATTTT.

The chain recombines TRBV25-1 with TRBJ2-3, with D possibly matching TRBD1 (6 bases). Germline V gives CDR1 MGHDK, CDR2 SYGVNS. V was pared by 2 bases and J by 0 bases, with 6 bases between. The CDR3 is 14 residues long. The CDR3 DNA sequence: TGTGCCAGCAGTGAACAGGGGAGCACAGATACGCAGTATTTT. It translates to CASSEQGSTDTQYF.

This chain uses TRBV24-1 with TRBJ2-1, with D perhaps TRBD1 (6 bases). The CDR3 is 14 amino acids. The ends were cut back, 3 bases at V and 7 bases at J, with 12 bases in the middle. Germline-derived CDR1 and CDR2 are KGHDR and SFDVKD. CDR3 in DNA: TGTGCCACCAGTGATCCAACTACAGGGAATGAGCAGTTCTTC. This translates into CATSDPTTGNEQFF.

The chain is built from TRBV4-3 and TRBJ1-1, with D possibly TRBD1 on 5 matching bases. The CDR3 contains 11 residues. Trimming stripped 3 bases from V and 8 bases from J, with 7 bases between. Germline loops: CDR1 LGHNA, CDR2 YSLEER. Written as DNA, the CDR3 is TGCGCCAGCAGCCAGCGGGGGGAAGCTTTCTTT. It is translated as CASSQRGEAFF.

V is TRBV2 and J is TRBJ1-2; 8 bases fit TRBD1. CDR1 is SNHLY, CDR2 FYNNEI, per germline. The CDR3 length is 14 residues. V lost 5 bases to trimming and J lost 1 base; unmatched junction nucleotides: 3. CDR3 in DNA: TGTGCCAGCAGTTACAGGGGGAATAACTATGGCTACACCTTC. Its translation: CASSYRGNNYGYTF.

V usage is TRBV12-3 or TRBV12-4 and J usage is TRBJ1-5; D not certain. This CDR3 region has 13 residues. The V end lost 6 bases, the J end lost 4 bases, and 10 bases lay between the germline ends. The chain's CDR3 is CASRGRGNQPQHF. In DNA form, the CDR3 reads TGTGCCAGCAGAGGGAGAGGGAATCAGCCCCAGCATTTT.

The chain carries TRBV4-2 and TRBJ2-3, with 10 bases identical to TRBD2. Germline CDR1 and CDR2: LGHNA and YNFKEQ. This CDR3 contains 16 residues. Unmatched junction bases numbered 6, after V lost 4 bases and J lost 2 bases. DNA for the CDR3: TGTGCCAGCAGCCGGATGAGCGGGGGGGACACAGATACGCAGTATTTT. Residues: CASSRMSGGDTDTQYF.

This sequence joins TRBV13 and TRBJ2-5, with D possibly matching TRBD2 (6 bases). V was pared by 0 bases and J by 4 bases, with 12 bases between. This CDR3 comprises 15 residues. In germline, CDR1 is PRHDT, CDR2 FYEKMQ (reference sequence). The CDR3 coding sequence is TGTGCCAGCAGCTTAGGGCCGGGGAGGATAGAGACCCAGTACTTC. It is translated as CASSLGPGRIETQYF.

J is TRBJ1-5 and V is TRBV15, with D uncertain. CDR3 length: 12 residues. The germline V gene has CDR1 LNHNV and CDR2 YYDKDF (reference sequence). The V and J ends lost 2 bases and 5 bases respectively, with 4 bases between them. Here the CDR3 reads CATSRYDQPQHF. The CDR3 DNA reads TGTGCCACCAGCAGATATGATCAGCCCCAGCATTTT.

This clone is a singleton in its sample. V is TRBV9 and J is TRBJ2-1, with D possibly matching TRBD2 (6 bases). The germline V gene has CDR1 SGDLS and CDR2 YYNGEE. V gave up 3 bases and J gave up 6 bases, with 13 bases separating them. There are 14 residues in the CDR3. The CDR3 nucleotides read TGTGCCAGCAGCGCACTAGCTCCCCCCAATGAGCAGTTCTTC. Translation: CASSALAPPNEQFF.

The CDR3: CASSQGQYTEAFF. Written as DNA, the CDR3 is TGCGCCAGCAGCCAGGGACAGTACACTGAAGCTTTCTTT. The V and J genes are TRBV4-1 and TRBJ1-1; 7 nucleotides line up with TRBD1. Germline V gene lookup returns CDR1 MGHRA and CDR2 YSYEKL. The CDR3 is 13 residues long. V shed 3 bases and J 3 bases; nucleotides not matched to a gene: 1.

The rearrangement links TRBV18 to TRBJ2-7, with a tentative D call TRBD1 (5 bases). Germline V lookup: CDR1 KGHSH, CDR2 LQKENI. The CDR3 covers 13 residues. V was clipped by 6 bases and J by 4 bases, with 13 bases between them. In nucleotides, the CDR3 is TGTGCCAGCTCGACAGATCCCCCATACGAGCAGTACTTC. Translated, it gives CASSTDPPYEQYF. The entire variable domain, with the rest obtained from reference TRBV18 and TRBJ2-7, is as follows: NAGVMQNPRHLVRRRGQEARLRCSPMKGHSHVYWYRQLPEEGLKFMVYLQKENIIDESGMPKERFSAEFPKEGPSILRIQQVVRGDSAAYFCASSTDPPYEQYFGPGTRLTVT.

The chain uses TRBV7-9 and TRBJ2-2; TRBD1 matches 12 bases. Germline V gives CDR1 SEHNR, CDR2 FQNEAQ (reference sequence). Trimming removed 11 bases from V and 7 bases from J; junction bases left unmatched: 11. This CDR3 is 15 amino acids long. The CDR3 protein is CAGRPGQGAGGELFF. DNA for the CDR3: TGTGCCGGAAGACCGGGACAGGGGGCCGGCGGGGAGCTGTTTTTT.

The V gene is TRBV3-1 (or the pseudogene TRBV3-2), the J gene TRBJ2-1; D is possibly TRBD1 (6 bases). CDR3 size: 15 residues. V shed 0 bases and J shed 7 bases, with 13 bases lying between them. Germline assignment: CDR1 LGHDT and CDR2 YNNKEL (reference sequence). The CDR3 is CASSQDPGAGNEQFF. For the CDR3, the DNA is TGTGCCAGCAGCCAAGATCCAGGGGCAGGTAATGAGCAGTTCTTC.

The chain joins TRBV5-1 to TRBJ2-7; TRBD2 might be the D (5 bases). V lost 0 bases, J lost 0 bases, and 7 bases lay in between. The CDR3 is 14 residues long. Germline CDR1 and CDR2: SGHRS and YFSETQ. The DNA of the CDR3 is TGCGCCAGCAGCTTGGAGCGGATCTCCTACGAGCAGTACTTC. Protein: CASSLERISYEQYF. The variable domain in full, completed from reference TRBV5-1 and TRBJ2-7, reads KAGVTQTPRYLIKTRGQQVTLSCSPISGHRSVSWYQQTPGQGLQFLFEYFSETQRNKGNFPGRFSGRQFSNSRSEMNVSTLELGDSALYLCASSLERISYEQYFGPGTRLTVT.

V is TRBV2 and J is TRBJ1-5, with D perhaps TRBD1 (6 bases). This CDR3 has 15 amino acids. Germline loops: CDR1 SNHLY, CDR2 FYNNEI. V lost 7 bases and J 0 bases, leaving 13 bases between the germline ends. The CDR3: CASTGQPYSNQPQHF. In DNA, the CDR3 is TGTGCCAGCACTGGACAGCCCTATAGCAATCAGCCCCAGCATTTT.

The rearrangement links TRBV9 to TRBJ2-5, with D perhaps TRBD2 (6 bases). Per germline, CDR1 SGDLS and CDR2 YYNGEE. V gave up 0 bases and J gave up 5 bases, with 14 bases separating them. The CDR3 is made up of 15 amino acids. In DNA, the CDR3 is TGTGCCAGCAGCGTAGCTACGGGGGAATCGGAGACCCAGTACTTC. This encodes CASSVATGESETQYF.

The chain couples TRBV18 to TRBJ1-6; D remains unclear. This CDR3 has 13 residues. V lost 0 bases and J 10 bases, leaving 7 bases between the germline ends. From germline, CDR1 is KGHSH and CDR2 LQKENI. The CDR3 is CASSPPARSPLHF. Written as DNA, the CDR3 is TGTGCCAGCTCACCACCGGCACGATCACCCCTCCACTTT.

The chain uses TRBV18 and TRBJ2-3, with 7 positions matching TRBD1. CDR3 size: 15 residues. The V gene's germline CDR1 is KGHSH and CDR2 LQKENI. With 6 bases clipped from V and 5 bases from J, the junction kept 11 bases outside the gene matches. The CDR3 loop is CASSPPRGGGDTQYF. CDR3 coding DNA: TGTGCCAGCTCCCCCCCCCGAGGGGGCGGAGATACGCAGTATTTT.

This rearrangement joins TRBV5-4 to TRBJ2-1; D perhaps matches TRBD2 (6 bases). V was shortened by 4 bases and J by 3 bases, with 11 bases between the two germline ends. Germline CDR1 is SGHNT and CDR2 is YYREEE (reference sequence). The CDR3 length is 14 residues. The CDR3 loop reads CASSTGTLYNEQFF. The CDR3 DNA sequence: TGTGCCAGCAGCACCGGGACTCTCTACAATGAGCAGTTCTTC.

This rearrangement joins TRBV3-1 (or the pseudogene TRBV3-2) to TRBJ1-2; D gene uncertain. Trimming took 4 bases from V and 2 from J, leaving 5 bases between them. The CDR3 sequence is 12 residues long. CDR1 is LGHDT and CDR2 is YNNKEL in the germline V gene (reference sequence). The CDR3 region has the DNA TGTGCCAGCAGCCCAGGCAACTATGGCTACACCTTC. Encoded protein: CASSPGNYGYTF.

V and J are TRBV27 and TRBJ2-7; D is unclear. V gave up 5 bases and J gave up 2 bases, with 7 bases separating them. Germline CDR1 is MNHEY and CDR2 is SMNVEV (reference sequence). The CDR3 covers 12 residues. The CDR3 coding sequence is TGTGCCAGCAGTGGGCAGACCTACGAGCAGTACTTC. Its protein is CASSGQTYEQYF.

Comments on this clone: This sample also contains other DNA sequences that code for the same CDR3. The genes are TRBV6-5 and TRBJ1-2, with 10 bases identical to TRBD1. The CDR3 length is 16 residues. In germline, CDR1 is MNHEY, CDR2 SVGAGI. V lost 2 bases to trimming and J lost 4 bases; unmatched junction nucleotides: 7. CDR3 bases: TGTGCCAGCAGTTACCTGAGGACAGGGGGAGGCTATGGCTACACCTTC. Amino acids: CASSYLRTGGGYGYTF.

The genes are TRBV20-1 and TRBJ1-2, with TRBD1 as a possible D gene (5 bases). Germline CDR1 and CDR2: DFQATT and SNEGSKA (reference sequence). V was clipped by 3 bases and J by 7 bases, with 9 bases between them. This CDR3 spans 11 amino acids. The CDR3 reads CSARDISGYTF. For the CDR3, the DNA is TGCAGTGCTAGGGACATTAGTGGCTACACCTTC.

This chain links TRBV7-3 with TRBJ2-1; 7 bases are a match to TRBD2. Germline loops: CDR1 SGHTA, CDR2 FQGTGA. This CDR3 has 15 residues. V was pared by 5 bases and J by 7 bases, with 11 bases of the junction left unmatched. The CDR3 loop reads CASSPLAEPRNEQFF. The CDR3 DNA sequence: TGTGCCAGCAGCCCCCTAGCGGAGCCTCGGAATGAGCAGTTCTTC. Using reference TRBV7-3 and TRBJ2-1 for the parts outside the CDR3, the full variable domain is GAGVSQTPSNKVTEKGKYVELRCDPISGHTALYWYRQSLGQGPEFLIYFQGTGAADDSGLPNDRFFAVRPEGSVSTLKIQRTERGDSAVYLCASSPLAEPRNEQFFGPGTRLTVL.

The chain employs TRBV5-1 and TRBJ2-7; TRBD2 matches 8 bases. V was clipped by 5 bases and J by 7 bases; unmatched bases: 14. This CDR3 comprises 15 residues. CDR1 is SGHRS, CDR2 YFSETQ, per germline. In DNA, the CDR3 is TGCGCCAGCAGTAGTTCGGGGGGGCCCGTTGAGGAGCAGTACTTC. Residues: CASSSSGGPVEEQYF.

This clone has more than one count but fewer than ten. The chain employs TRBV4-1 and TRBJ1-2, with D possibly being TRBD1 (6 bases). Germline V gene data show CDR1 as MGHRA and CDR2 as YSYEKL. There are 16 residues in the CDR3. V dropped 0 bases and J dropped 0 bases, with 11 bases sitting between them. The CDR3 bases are TGCGCCAGCAGCCAAGAACTACAGGGACCTAACTATGGCTACACCTTC. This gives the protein CASSQELQGPNYGYTF.

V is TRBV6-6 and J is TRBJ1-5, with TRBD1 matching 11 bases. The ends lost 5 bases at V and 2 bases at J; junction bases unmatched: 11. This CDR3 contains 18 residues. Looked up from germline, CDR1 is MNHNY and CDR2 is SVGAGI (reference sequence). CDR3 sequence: CASSLRGQGVLGNQPQHF. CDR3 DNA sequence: TGTGCCAGCAGTCTCCGGGGACAGGGGGTCCTGGGCAATCAGCCCCAGCATTTT.

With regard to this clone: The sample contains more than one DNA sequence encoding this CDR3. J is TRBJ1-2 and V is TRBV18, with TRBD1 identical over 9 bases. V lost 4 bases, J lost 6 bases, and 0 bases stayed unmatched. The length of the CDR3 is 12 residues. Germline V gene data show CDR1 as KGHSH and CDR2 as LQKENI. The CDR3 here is CASSRQGDGYTF. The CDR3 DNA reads TGTGCCAGCTCACGACAGGGGGATGGCTACACCTTC.

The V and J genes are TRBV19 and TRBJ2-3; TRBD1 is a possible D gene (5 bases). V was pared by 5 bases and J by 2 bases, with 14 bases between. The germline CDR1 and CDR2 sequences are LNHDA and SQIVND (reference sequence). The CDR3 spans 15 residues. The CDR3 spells CASSDDSIVTDTQYF. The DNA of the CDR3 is TGTGCCAGTAGTGACGACAGTATTGTCACAGATACGCAGTATTTT.